This T cell receptor beta chain was sequenced in a study of blood T cell repertoires in COVID-19. This clone was found many times. The germline V and J ends were trimmed by 7 bases and 6 bases, with 15 bases remaining between them. Germline V gene lookup returns CDR1 LNHDA and CDR2 SQIVND (reference sequence). CDR3 length equals 14 residues. Method: immunoSEQ multiplex PCR; TCRdb's copy keeps in-frame clones and lacks some. The data show some 140,000 clones, over 60% seen once. The receptor was isolated from an older man with acute or convalescent COVID-19. The specimen was peripheral blood. V is TRBV19 and J is TRBJ1-4; D might be TRBD1 (6 bases). CDR3 residues: CASTTGSKDEKLFF. In nucleotides, the CDR3 is TGTGCCAGTACCACAGGGTCTAAGGATGAAAAACTGTTTTTT.